Below are 32 T cell receptor beta chains sequenced from a single sample in a study of T cell changes during pregnancy in multiple sclerosis. Sequenced by immunoSEQ multiplex PCR; TCRdb stores in-frame clones only, minus some. This table has some 55,000 clones, just under 90% appearing once. The source material was peripheral blood from another person, used as feeder cells. The receptors were sampled from a human donor whose cells served as feeder cells for cultures in a pregnancy study.

CDR3 bases: TGTGCCTGGAGTGGGGCAGCTAATCAGCCCCAGCATTTT. Protein product: CAWSGAANQPQHF. The rearrangement uses TRBV30 and TRBJ1-5; D gene unclear. This CDR3 contains 13 residues. Germline V gives CDR1 GTSNPN, CDR2 SVGIG (reference sequence). Trimming pared 1 base from V and 4 bases from J, leaving 8 bases between. Full variable domain (rest looked up from reference TRBV30 and TRBJ1-5): SQTIHQWPATLVQPVGSPLSLECTVEGTSNPNLYWYRQAAGRGLQLLFYSVGIGQISSEVPQNLSASRPQDRQFILSSKKLLLSDSGFYLCAWSGAANQPQHFGDGTRLSIL.

J is TRBJ2-7 and V is TRBV5-8; D gene unclear. The length of the CDR3 is 14 residues. Deletions cut 4 bases from V and 0 bases from J, with 11 bases between. CDR1 SGHTS and CDR2 YDEGEE come from the germline V gene. The CDR3 spells CASSLVGYSYEQYF. Here the CDR3 DNA reads TGTGCCAGCAGCCTCGTGGGATACTCCTACGAGCAGTACTTC.

The rearrangement joins TRBV5-6 to TRBJ2-1; no clear D. Trimming removed 4 bases from V and 5 bases from J, with 4 bases in between. CDR3 length: 11 residues. The germline V gene has CDR1 SGHDT and CDR2 YYEEEE. CDR3 in amino acids: CASSADNEQFF. The CDR3 DNA follows: TGTGCCAGCAGCGCTGACAATGAGCAGTTCTTC.

The chain links TRBV5-1 to TRBJ2-5, with 7 bases lining up with TRBD1. The CDR3 totals 12 residues. The germline V gene has CDR1 SGHRS and CDR2 YFSETQ. J was trimmed by 1 base and V by 7 bases; bases with no gene match: 1. CDR3 amino acids: CASRDSQETQYF. CDR3 coding DNA: TGCGCCAGCCGGGACAGCCAAGAGACCCAGTACTTC.

There are a few counts of this clone. Sequence at one end of the junction differs from germline and may be a read error. The chain recombines TRBV2 with TRBJ1-6; 8 bases line up with TRBD1. This CDR3 has 11 amino acids. Germline lookup yields CDR1 SNHLY and CDR2 FYNNEI. DNA for the CDR3: TGTGCCAGCAGTGATCGGGACAGGATACGATTT. Its protein product is CASSDRDRIRF.

This rearrangement joins TRBV14 to TRBJ2-5; D unresolved. Between the trimmed V and J ends, which lost 4 bases and 1 base, there was a span of 10 bases. The CDR3 runs 14 residues. Germline CDR1 SGHDN, CDR2 FVKESK. Here the CDR3 DNA reads TGTGCCAGCAGCCCGGTTGGGGTCCAAGAGACCCAGTACTTC. This sequence encodes CASSPVGVQETQYF.

The chain links TRBV5-4 to TRBJ2-3, with D possibly being TRBD2 (6 bases). Deletions cut 6 bases from V and 5 bases from J, with 13 bases between. This CDR3 region has 13 residues. From germline, CDR1 is SGHNT and CDR2 YYREEE (reference sequence). CDR3 sequence reads: CASTGSGEDTQYF. The CDR3 DNA is TGTGCCAGCACGGGGTCGGGAGAAGATACGCAGTATTTT.

This clone was seen just once. V and J are TRBV5-5 and TRBJ2-7; no firm D call. The CDR3 length is 15 residues. Trimming took off 5 bases at V and 2 bases at J, with 17 bases between the two ends. Germline CDR1 and CDR2: SGHKS and YYEKEE (reference sequence). The DNA of the CDR3 is TGTGCCAGCAGGGTACAGAGCTACCTCGCCTACGAGCAGTACTTC. It specifies CASRVQSYLAYEQYF.

This clone has more than one count but fewer than ten. The chain combines TRBV5-4 with TRBJ2-5, with 7 bases matching TRBD1. Unmatched junction bases numbered 5, after V lost 3 bases and J lost 3 bases. There are 14 residues in the CDR3. Germline V CDR1 and CDR2: SGHNT, YYREEE (reference sequence). For the CDR3, the DNA is TGTGCCAGCAGCTCCCAAGGGACAGAAGAGACCCAGTACTTC. This encodes CASSSQGTEETQYF.

The genes are TRBV6-6 and TRBJ1-5; tentatively, D is TRBD1 (6 bases). V was trimmed by 5 bases and J by 0 bases, leaving 11 bases between them. The CDR3 length is 15 residues. The V gene's germline CDR1 is MNHNY and CDR2 SVGAGI (reference sequence). The DNA of the CDR3 is TGTGCCAGCAGTCCGGGACACCATAGCAATCAGCCCCAGCATTTT. This gives the protein CASSPGHHSNQPQHF.

The chain is built from TRBV12-2 and TRBJ1-2; TRBD1, the table's D call, lacks a check against the DNA. TRBV12-2 is a documented pseudogene. This CDR3 is built from 15 residues. The CDR3 DNA sequence: TGTGCAAGTCGCTTAGGTGGGGGCGTCACCTATGGCTACACCTTC. Translated, it gives CASRLGGGVTYGYTF.

The chain is built from TRBV7-2 and TRBJ1-2, with D perhaps matching TRBD1 (5 bases). The germline V gene has CDR1 SGHTA and CDR2 FQGNSA. Trimming took 1 base from V and 6 from J, leaving 18 bases between them. The CDR3 is 16 amino acids. The DNA for the CDR3 is TGTGCCAGCAGCTTAGGGGTAAGAATAGGGACGGATGGCTACACCTTC. It specifies CASSLGVRIGTDGYTF.

The table lists this clone with a count of one. The CDR3 spells CASSQRGQFPNQPQHF. CDR3 DNA sequence: TGTGCCAGCAGCCAGAGAGGACAGTTTCCTAATCAGCCCCAGCATTTT. The chain joins TRBV7-2 to TRBJ1-5; D perhaps matches TRBD1 (6 bases). CDR1 is SGHTA, CDR2 FQGNSA, per germline. The CDR3 contains 16 residues. V shed 5 bases and J shed 4 bases, with 18 bases lying between them.

This rearrangement joins TRBV11-2 to TRBJ2-1, with 8 bases that match TRBD2. CDR3 length: 16 amino acids. With 5 bases clipped from V and 3 bases from J, the junction kept 9 bases outside the gene matches. The germline V gene encodes CDR1 SGHAT and CDR2 FQNNGV. For the CDR3, the DNA is TGTGCCAGCAGCCCTGTAGCGGGACCGCGCTACAATGAGCAGTTCTTC. This gives the protein CASSPVAGPRYNEQFF.

This rearrangement joins TRBV5-1 to TRBJ1-5; weak D call: TRBD1 (5 bases). The V gene's germline CDR1 is SGHRS and CDR2 YFSETQ. The V and J ends lost 3 bases and 4 bases respectively, with 11 bases between them. The CDR3 runs to 14 residues. The chain's CDR3 is CASSWDGGNQPQHF. DNA for the CDR3: TGCGCCAGCAGCTGGGACGGCGGAAATCAGCCCCAGCATTTT. The variable domain in full, completed from reference TRBV5-1 and TRBJ1-5, reads KAGVTQTPRYLIKTRGQQVTLSCSPISGHRSVSWYQQTPGQGLQFLFEYFSETQRNKGNFPGRFSGRQFSNSRSEMNVSTLELGDSALYLCASSWDGGNQPQHFGDGTRLSIL.

This clone came up a few times. The CDR3 coding sequence is TGCAGCGTTGGGGCCACTACTCGCACAGATACGCAGTATTTT. It translates to CSVGATTRTDTQYF. The rearrangement joins TRBV29-1 to TRBJ2-3; D remains ambiguous. Germline V gives CDR1 SQVTM, CDR2 ANQGSEA. This CDR3 region has 14 residues. V shed 4 bases and J shed 1 base, with 12 bases lying between them.

The chain employs TRBV4-3 and TRBJ2-7; tentative D call: TRBD2 (5 bases). The CDR3 consists of 14 residues. Germline V gives CDR1 LGHNA, CDR2 YSLEER. V lost 2 bases and J lost 6, with 14 bases in between. The DNA of the CDR3 is TGCGCCAGCAGCCAACCCTTACTAGGTTCCGAGCAGTACTTC. Its translation is CASSQPLLGSEQYF.

This chain joins TRBV7-8 and TRBJ2-7; no reliable D call. The ends were cut back, 6 bases at V and 0 bases at J, with 3 bases in the middle. The CDR3 extends over 11 amino acids. Germline loops: CDR1 SGHVS, CDR2 FQNEAQ. Here the CDR3 reads CASSFSYEQYF. The CDR3 DNA is TGTGCCAGCAGTTTCTCCTACGAGCAGTACTTC.

CDR3 residues: CASSQLAVGQPQHF. The CDR3 DNA follows: TGTGCCAGCAGCCAATTGGCGGTAGGGCAGCCCCAGCATTTT. The chain combines TRBV28 with TRBJ1-5, with no clear D. There are 14 residues in the CDR3. The V and J ends lost 6 bases and 7 bases respectively, with 16 bases between them. CDR1 is MDHEN and CDR2 is SYDVKM in the germline V gene.

The rearrangement uses TRBV5-6 and TRBJ2-7, with 7 bases matching TRBD2. This CDR3 comprises 18 residues. The junction had 20 bases not matched to a gene; V was cut back by 2 bases and J by 6 bases. Germline CDR1 and CDR2: SGHDT and YYEEEE. This chain's CDR3 is CASSLNRFGGSSSGEQYF. CDR3 bases: TGTGCCAGCAGCTTAAATCGTTTCGGCGGGAGTAGTTCAGGCGAGCAGTACTTC. Supplemented by reference TRBV5-6 and TRBJ2-7, the full variable domain reads DAGVTQSPTHLIKTRGQQVTLRCSPKSGHDTVSWYQQALGQGPQFIFQYYEEEERQRGNFPDRFSGHQFPNYSSELNVNALLLGDSALYLCASSLNRFGGSSSGEQYFGPGTRLTVT.

The V and J genes are TRBV4-1 and TRBJ2-5; D unresolved. The germline V and J ends were trimmed by 2 bases and 0 bases, with 10 bases remaining between them. The CDR3 is made up of 15 amino acids. The germline V gene has CDR1 MGHRA and CDR2 YSYEKL. The CDR3 reads CASSQRDGNQETQYF. In DNA, the CDR3 is TGCGCCAGCAGCCAAAGAGACGGCAACCAAGAGACCCAGTACTTC.

In its sample, this clone was seen a few times. The genes are TRBV5-1 and TRBJ2-3; a possible D gene is TRBD1 (6 bases). V gave up 2 bases and J gave up 0 bases, with 13 bases separating them. Germline CDR1 SGHRS, CDR2 YFSETQ. This CDR3 contains 16 residues. CDR3 in DNA: TGCGCCAGCAGCTTCGGACAGAGGCATAGCACAGATACGCAGTATTTT. As protein: CASSFGQRHSTDTQYF. Full variable domain (outside the CDR3, taken from reference TRBV5-1 and TRBJ2-3): KAGVTQTPRYLIKTRGQQVTLSCSPISGHRSVSWYQQTPGQGLQFLFEYFSETQRNKGNFPGRFSGRQFSNSRSEMNVSTLELGDSALYLCASSFGQRHSTDTQYFGPGTRLTVL.

The CDR3 coding sequence is TGTGCCAGCATGTCCTGGATGGACACTGAAGCTTTCTTT. Translated: CASMSWMDTEAFF. This chain joins TRBV2 and TRBJ1-1; the D is unclear. The CDR3 has 13 amino acids. V lost 7 bases, J lost 3 bases, and 12 bases lay in between. CDR1 and CDR2 from the germline V gene are SNHLY and FYNNEI.

The V and J genes are TRBV7-2 and TRBJ1-1; no clear D. CDR1 is SGHTA, CDR2 FQGNSA, per germline. V was pared by 5 bases and J by 1 base, with 11 bases between. CDR3 size: 14 residues. Here the CDR3 reads CASSLLASNTEAFF. The CDR3 DNA follows: TGTGCCAGCAGCCTTCTAGCCTCGAACACTGAAGCTTTCTTT.

The J gene is TRBJ2-6, the V gene TRBV2; no clear D. V was cut by 4 bases and J by 0 bases, with 1 base left in between. There are 13 residues in the CDR3. Germline CDR1 is SNHLY and CDR2 is FYNNEI. Here the CDR3 DNA reads TGTGCCAGCAGTGCCTCTGGGGCCAACGTCCTGACTTTC. It codes for CASSASGANVLTF.

V is TRBV7-2 and J is TRBJ1-5, with D tentatively TRBD1 (5 bases). Germline values: CDR1 SGHTA, CDR2 FQGNSA. The CDR3 spans 14 residues. V lost 5 bases and J 3 bases, leaving 11 bases between the germline ends. The CDR3 here is CASSPTALNQPQHF. The DNA of the CDR3 is TGTGCCAGCAGCCCGACAGCGCTCAATCAGCCCCAGCATTTT.

The chain joins TRBV12-2 to TRBJ2-5; TRBD1, the table's D call, was not compared with the DNA. TRBV12-2 is given as a pseudogene. The CDR3 loop spans 14 amino acids. The CDR3 coding sequence is TGTGCAAGTCGCTTACTAGGACAGCAAGAGACCCAGTACTTC. Residues: CASRLLGQQETQYF.

The chain employs TRBV18 and TRBJ1-6; tentatively, D is TRBD1 (6 bases). Germline lookup yields CDR1 KGHSH and CDR2 LQKENI. This CDR3 has 14 residues. Trimming took 6 bases from V and 4 from J, leaving 10 bases between them. The CDR3 loop reads CASSRTEYNSPLHF. Written as DNA, the CDR3 is TGTGCCAGCTCGCGGACAGAGTATAATTCACCCCTCCACTTT.

This sequence joins TRBV5-4 and TRBJ1-1; D uncertain. V was cut by 6 bases and J by 0 bases, with 9 bases left in between. Per the germline V gene, CDR1 is SGHNT and CDR2 is YYREEE (reference sequence). CDR3 length: 13 residues. CDR3 coding DNA: TGTGCCAGCACCCGGGCCTTGAACACTGAAGCTTTCTTT. Its protein is CASTRALNTEAFF.

The rearrangement joins TRBV5-1 to TRBJ1-4; no reliable D call. CDR1 and CDR2 from the germline V gene are SGHRS and YFSETQ. Trimming stripped 0 bases from V and 5 bases from J, with 17 bases between. The CDR3 runs to 17 residues. The CDR3: CASSLATGSPQNEKLFF. The CDR3 DNA is TGCGCCAGCAGCTTGGCCACGGGGTCGCCACAGAATGAAAAACTGTTTTTT.

The chain uses TRBV7-9 and TRBJ1-1; D gene ambiguous. V lost 5 bases and J lost 4, with 8 bases in between. The CDR3 totals 12 residues. Germline V CDR1 and CDR2: SEHNR, FQNEAQ (reference sequence). For the CDR3, the DNA is TGTGCCAGCAGCCCCGACCGCACTGAAGCTTTCTTT. The encoded protein is CASSPDRTEAFF.

The chain joins TRBV2 to TRBJ1-5; no definite D call. The germline CDR1 and CDR2 sequences are SNHLY and FYNNEI. Trimming stripped 6 bases from V and 0 bases from J, with 12 bases between. CDR3 size: 15 residues. In nucleotides, the CDR3 is TGTGCCAGCAGCCACGAGGACGGTAGCAATCAGCCCCAGCATTTT. It specifies CASSHEDGSNQPQHF.